These 4 T cell receptor beta chains share one sample of origin, sequenced in a study of OX40 agonist ivuxolimab in advanced cancers. The table came from immunoSEQ multiplex PCR; TCRdb's copy has only in-frame clones and leaves some out. The data hold about 80,000 clones, with roughly 84% observed a single time. The source was CD4+ or CD8+ T cells sorted from blood, collected in a trial of the OX40 agonist ivuxolimab. The receptors originated from an adult with an advanced solid tumor such as melanoma, head and neck, liver or kidney cancer.

The rearrangement uses TRBV19 and TRBJ2-4, with D tentatively TRBD1 (6 bases). The germline CDR1 and CDR2 sequences are LNHDA and SQIVND (reference sequence). V lost 4 bases, J lost 1 base, and 14 bases lay in between. This CDR3 has 16 amino acids. This chain's CDR3 is CASSNQNRDAKNIQYF. CDR3 nucleotide sequence: TGTGCCAGTAGTAACCAAAACAGGGACGCCAAAAACATTCAGTACTTC.

This rearrangement joins TRBV18 to TRBJ2-1; 9 bases agree with TRBD2. CDR3 size: 19 residues. In germline, CDR1 is KGHSH, CDR2 LQKENI. J gave up 6 bases and V 2 bases, and 17 bases lay outside the gene matches. CDR3 sequence reads: CASSPNQRGIGTSINEQFF. CDR3 coding DNA: TGTGCCAGCTCACCAAACCAGCGCGGGATCGGGACTAGCATCAATGAGCAGTTCTTC.

J is TRBJ2-5 and V is TRBV27, with 9 bases aligning to TRBD1. Germline V CDR1 and CDR2: MNHEY, SMNVEV (reference sequence). With V trimmed by 3 bases and J by 5 bases, 4 bases remained unmatched. This CDR3 has 14 amino acids. CDR3 in DNA: TGTGCCAGCAGTTTTACGACAGGGGGGGAGACCCAGTACTTC. Translating gives CASSFTTGGETQYF.

CDR3 loop: CASSRLAGVLNEQFF. In nucleotides, the CDR3 is TGTGCCAGCAGCCGTCTAGCGGGAGTACTTAATGAGCAGTTCTTC. The rearrangement joins TRBV13 to TRBJ2-1; 10 nucleotides align to TRBD2. Trimming removed 5 bases from V and 7 bases from J; junction bases left unmatched: 8. The CDR3 sequence is 15 residues long. Germline V gene lookup returns CDR1 PRHDT and CDR2 FYEKMQ (reference sequence).